These 21 T cell receptor beta chains originate from one sample sequenced in a study of beta chain features in type 1 diabetes. Overall study findings and caveats: All four CD4+ subsets from Type 1 diabetes patients carried moderately but significantly shorter TCRB CDR3s.

Their recognized antigens are unknown. As every portion of the isolated RNA was reverse transcribed, the sequencing read expressed TCRB transcripts. Sequencing used immunoSEQ multiplex PCR; TCRdb keeps in-frame clones, though not all of them. The sample holds 500,000 to 800,000 clones, 9.5% to 15% seen once. The sample was naive CD4+ T cells from blood. These receptors came from a man aged 30 to 45 with type 1 diabetes.

V and J are TRBV19 and TRBJ1-2; tentative D call: TRBD1 (5 bases). The germline V gene has CDR1 LNHDA and CDR2 SQIVND (reference sequence). The V end lost 4 bases, the J end lost 8 bases, and 14 bases lay between the germline ends. The CDR3 has 13 amino acids. This CDR3 is CASSSPETVGYTF. CDR3 in DNA: TGTGCCAGTAGTAGCCCAGAGACAGTCGGCTACACCTTC.

The table lists this clone with a few counts. This chain joins TRBV6-5 and TRBJ2-4, with a weak D call TRBD2 (5 bases). This CDR3 is built from 15 residues. V lost 6 bases to trimming and J lost 7 bases, with 19 bases between them. In germline, CDR1 is MNHEY, CDR2 SVGAGI. In nucleotides, the CDR3 is TGTGCCAGCAGCCCATTAGCGAGCGTATGGAACATTCAGTACTTC. It codes for CASSPLASVWNIQYF.

This clone was seen only a few times. The V gene is TRBV4-3, the J gene TRBJ2-2; possible D gene TRBD2, 5 bases. CDR1 is LGHNA and CDR2 is YSLEER in the germline V gene. V was pared by 0 bases and J by 5 bases, with 13 bases between. The CDR3 sequence is 16 residues long. The CDR3 nucleotides read TGCGCCAGCAGCCAAGATGCCTTTGGGAGAACCGGGGAGCTGTTTTTT. It specifies CASSQDAFGRTGELFF.

This clone has a handful of counts. The chain joins TRBV11-3 to TRBJ2-3, with unresolved D. The CDR3 extends over 13 amino acids. Germline loops: CDR1 SGHNT, CDR2 YENEEA. Trimming stripped 0 bases from V and 6 bases from J, with 7 bases between. CDR3 nucleotide sequence: TGTGCCAGCAGCTTAGATACAGCCGATACGCAGTATTTT. Translating it yields CASSLDTADTQYF.

The chain recombines TRBV28 with TRBJ2-7, with D maybe TRBD2 (5 bases). V was clipped by 4 bases and J by 0 bases, with 13 bases between them. This CDR3 contains 15 residues. CDR1 MDHEN and CDR2 SYDVKM come from the germline V gene. In DNA form, the CDR3 reads TGTGCCAGCAGTTCACCGGGATCCCTCTCCTACGAGCAGTACTTC. Encoded protein: CASSSPGSLSYEQYF.

The CDR3 bases are TGTGCCAGCAGCTCAAACACGAGACTTAACACCGGGGAGCTGTTTTTT. Translation gives CASSSNTRLNTGELFF. The rearrangement uses TRBV7-9 and TRBJ2-2; D ambiguous. The germline CDR1 and CDR2 sequences are SEHNR and FQNEAQ (reference sequence). The CDR3 covers 16 residues. Trimming shortened V by 4 bases and J by 2 bases, and 14 bases separated the two germline ends.

The chain uses TRBV7-2 and TRBJ2-3; 10 nucleotides line up with TRBD1. CDR1 is SGHTA, CDR2 FQGNSA, per germline. The CDR3 runs 16 residues. V shed 4 bases and J 2 bases; nucleotides not matched to a gene: 6. In nucleotides, the CDR3 is TGTGCCAGCAGCTCGCGGACAGGGGGTGTCACAGATACGCAGTATTTT. Its protein is CASSSRTGGVTDTQYF.

V is TRBV7-2 and J is TRBJ2-7; D unclear. From germline, CDR1 is SGHTA and CDR2 FQGNSA. The CDR3 runs to 16 residues. V dropped 2 bases and J dropped 6 bases, with 20 bases sitting between them. The CDR3 bases are TGTGCCAGCAGCTTACAGTCGGCAGGTGCTAGGGTCGAGCAGTACTTC. It encodes CASSLQSAGARVEQYF.

V gene TRBV27 combines with J gene TRBJ2-7, with a tentative D call TRBD2 (5 bases). V was cut by 5 bases and J by 2 bases, with 13 bases left in between. Germline CDR1 is MNHEY and CDR2 is SMNVEV (reference sequence). The CDR3 sequence is 14 residues long. The CDR3 spells CASSERAGAYEQYF. The CDR3 DNA follows: TGTGCCAGCAGTGAAAGGGCCGGGGCCTACGAGCAGTACTTC.

The V and J genes are TRBV9 and TRBJ2-7, with 8 bases matching TRBD2. This CDR3 contains 14 residues. V shed 0 bases, J shed 6 bases, and the junction held 5 bases outside the gene matches. Germline V gene lookup returns CDR1 SGDLS and CDR2 YYNGEE. The CDR3 DNA reads as TGTGCCAGCAGCGTAGGAGGCGGGGGGATCGAGCAGTACTTC. Protein product: CASSVGGGGIEQYF.

The table lists this clone with a few counts. This chain joins TRBV6-5 and TRBJ2-7, with D perhaps TRBD1 (6 bases). The CDR3 totals 13 residues. The germline V gene has CDR1 MNHEY and CDR2 SVGAGI. The V end lost 4 bases, the J end lost 5 bases, and 12 bases lay between the germline ends. The CDR3 here is CASSLQGIHEQYF. CDR3 bases: TGTGCCAGCAGTTTACAGGGTATCCACGAGCAGTACTTC.

This clone occurred a few times. The chain couples TRBV14 to TRBJ2-6; 8 bases agree with TRBD1. The V gene's germline CDR1 is SGHDN and CDR2 FVKESK. The CDR3 consists of 16 residues. The junction had 10 bases not matched to a gene; V was cut back by 3 bases and J by 9 bases. The chain's CDR3 is CASSQTGAVRVNVLTF. The CDR3 DNA reads as TGTGCCAGCAGCCAGACAGGGGCGGTCAGGGTCAACGTCCTGACTTTC.

A few counts support this clone. The chain carries TRBV11-2 and TRBJ2-6; D call uncertain. This CDR3 contains 17 residues. CDR1 is SGHAT and CDR2 is FQNNGV in the germline V gene. Trimming cost V 1 base and J 0 bases, with 10 bases left between them. The CDR3 DNA reads as TGTGCCAGCAGCTTAGGCAGTCGTACCTCTGGGGCCAACGTCCTGACTTTC. This sequence encodes CASSLGSRTSGANVLTF.

The chain recombines TRBV28 with TRBJ2-5; D remains unclear. V was pared by 5 bases and J by 5 bases, with 15 bases between. Per the germline V gene, CDR1 is MDHEN and CDR2 is SYDVKM. The CDR3 is 14 residues long. The CDR3 reads CASSAPRFGETQYF. The CDR3 DNA is TGTGCCAGCAGTGCACCTAGGTTTGGCGAGACCCAGTACTTC.

The V and J genes are TRBV5-1 and TRBJ2-5; D possibly corresponds to TRBD1 (5 bases). The CDR3 consists of 17 residues. V lost 4 bases to trimming and J lost 5 bases, with 24 bases between them. The germline CDR1 and CDR2 sequences are SGHRS and YFSETQ. CDR3 loop: CASSVGNGHTMRETQYF. In nucleotides, the CDR3 is TGCGCCAGCAGCGTGGGAAACGGACACACGATGAGGGAGACCCAGTACTTC.

The CDR3: CASSQESGPYEQYF. The CDR3 DNA sequence: TGCGCCAGCAGCCAAGAATCGGGGCCCTACGAGCAGTACTTC. The rearrangement uses TRBV4-3 and TRBJ2-7; D tentatively fits TRBD1 or TRBD2 (5 bases each). Germline V gene sequence: CDR1 LGHNA, CDR2 YSLEER. The CDR3 consists of 14 residues. V lost 0 bases to trimming and J lost 2 bases, with 8 bases between them.

The V and J genes are TRBV7-9 and TRBJ2-7; 10 bases are shared with TRBD2. The V segment lost 5 bases and the J segment 3 bases; nucleotides outside the gene matches: 10. Germline V gene lookup returns CDR1 SEHNR and CDR2 FQNEAQ (reference sequence). CDR3 length equals 16 residues. The CDR3 spells CASSRLILAGNYEQYF. For the CDR3, the DNA is TGTGCCAGCAGCCGATTGATACTAGCGGGGAACTACGAGCAGTACTTC.

A few counts support this clone. This chain uses TRBV7-2 with TRBJ2-5, with D hard to call. CDR1 is SGHTA and CDR2 is FQGNSA in the germline V gene. V was trimmed by 5 bases and J by 5 bases, leaving 15 bases between them. This CDR3 has 14 residues. CDR3 bases: TGTGCCAGCAGCGCTAATAAAGGGTCGGAGACCCAGTACTTC. Translating it yields CASSANKGSETQYF.

CDR3 nucleotides: TGCGCCAGCAGTGGGGCAGGGGAAAACATTCAGTACTTC. Protein product: CASSGAGENIQYF. The chain is built from TRBV10-1 and TRBJ2-4; D might be TRBD1 (6 bases). Trimming removed 4 bases at V and 5 bases at J, with 9 bases between. Germline V gene data show CDR1 as WNHNN and CDR2 as SYGVQD (reference sequence). The CDR3 consists of 13 residues.

CDR3 protein: CSVSNQETQYF. In DNA, the CDR3 is TGCAGCGTTTCCAATCAAGAGACCCAGTACTTC. The gene calls are TRBV29-1 and TRBJ2-5; D is undetermined. Germline V CDR1 and CDR2: SQVTM, ANQGSEA. V gave up 5 bases and J gave up 2 bases, with 6 bases separating them. This CDR3 is built from 11 residues.

The chain carries TRBV5-1 and TRBJ1-5; D possibly corresponds to TRBD1 (5 bases). Germline V gene sequence: CDR1 SGHRS, CDR2 YFSETQ. The CDR3 has 15 residues. V lost 0 bases and J lost 5, with 12 bases in between. CDR3 loop: CASSLGGAEDQPQHF. CDR3 sequence (DNA): TGCGCCAGCAGCTTGGGCGGGGCTGAAGATCAGCCCCAGCATTTT. Using reference TRBV5-1 and TRBJ1-5 for the parts outside the CDR3, the full variable domain is KAGVTQTPRYLIKTRGQQVTLSCSPISGHRSVSWYQQTPGQGLQFLFEYFSETQRNKGNFPGRFSGRQFSNSRSEMNVSTLELGDSALYLCASSLGGAEDQPQHFGDGTRLSIL.